One sample yielded the 15 T cell receptor beta chains listed below, sequenced in a study of shared clonotypes between healthy human individuals. Naive CD8 isolation took CD45RO-negative cells positively selected for CCR7 and excluded terminally differentiated effector memory CD45RA+ cells. The table came from immunoSEQ multiplex PCR; TCRdb's copy has only in-frame clones and leaves some out. This table holds millions of clones, roughly 95% found once. The sample was naive CD8+ T cells sorted from blood. These TCRs come from a man aged 18 to 30 in good health.

This clone has only one observation. The genes are TRBV5-6 and TRBJ2-6, with TRBD1 as a possible D gene (6 bases). The CDR3 extends over 14 amino acids. The germline CDR1 and CDR2 sequences are SGHDT and YYEEEE. The V end lost 7 bases, the J end lost 0 bases, and 8 bases lay between the germline ends. The CDR3 spells CASQTGSGANVLTF. DNA of the CDR3: TGTGCCAGCCAGACAGGCTCTGGGGCCAACGTCCTGACTTTC.

The chain uses TRBV7-9 and TRBJ1-5, with 8 bases matching TRBD1. Unmatched junction bases numbered 13, after V lost 5 bases and J lost 4 bases. The length of the CDR3 is 17 residues. Germline V CDR1 and CDR2: SEHNR, FQNEAQ (reference sequence). CDR3 nucleotides: TGTGCCAGCAGCCTCTCCGGGACAGGAGAATGGAATCAGCCCCAGCATTTT. Translating it yields CASSLSGTGEWNQPQHF. The complete variable domain, with remaining parts taken from reference TRBV7-9 and TRBJ1-5, reads DTGVSQNPRHKITKRGQNVTFRCDPISEHNRLYWYRQTLGQGPEFLTYFQNEAQLEKSRLLSDRFSAERPKGSFSTLEIQRTEQGDSAMYLCASSLSGTGEWNQPQHFGDGTRLSIL.

Turning to this clone: A much larger clone differs by one base, so this may be a read error. The chain combines TRBV30 with TRBJ2-2; the D gene is possibly TRBD2 (6 bases). V was shortened by 0 bases and J by 4 bases, with 15 bases between the two germline ends. The CDR3 contains 16 residues. The germline CDR1 and CDR2 sequences are GTSNPN and SVGIG (reference sequence). The CDR3 nucleotides are TGTGCCTGGAGTGTACGGGTGACTAGTCTCACCGGGGAGCTGTTTTTT. Translating it yields CAWSVRVTSLTGELFF.

Written as DNA, the CDR3 is TGTGCAAGTCGCTTTAACAGGGGTTGCGGCTACACCTTC. Encoded protein: CASRFNRGCGYTF. This chain connects TRBV12-2 to TRBJ1-2; TRBD1 reflects the table's D call only, with no check against the DNA. TRBV12-2 is a pseudogene segment. The CDR3 extends over 13 amino acids.

The chain uses TRBV2 and TRBJ2-7; D remains unclear. Trimming shortened V by 8 bases and J by 1 base, and 9 bases separated the two germline ends. Per germline, CDR1 SNHLY and CDR2 FYNNEI. The CDR3 runs to 12 residues. CDR3 nucleotide sequence: TGTGCCAGCTATCACGGGTCCTACGAGCAGTACTTC. Amino acids: CASYHGSYEQYF.

The chain joins TRBV5-1 to TRBJ2-7; D is ambiguous. From germline, CDR1 is SGHRS and CDR2 YFSETQ. V was pared by 0 bases and J by 1 base, with 11 bases between. The CDR3 is 15 amino acids. CDR3 protein: CASSLGLMMSYEQYF. CDR3 DNA: TGCGCCAGCAGCTTGGGACTGATGATGTCCTACGAGCAGTACTTC. Filled out from reference TRBV5-1 and TRBJ2-7, the complete variable domain reads KAGVTQTPRYLIKTRGQQVTLSCSPISGHRSVSWYQQTPGQGLQFLFEYFSETQRNKGNFPGRFSGRQFSNSRSEMNVSTLELGDSALYLCASSLGLMMSYEQYFGPGTRLTVT.

On this clone itself: Other DNA sequences of this sample code for an identical CDR3. The chain couples TRBV4-1 to TRBJ2-7, with D unresolved. This CDR3 spans 14 amino acids. Germline CDR1 and CDR2: MGHRA and YSYEKL. Trimming removed 0 bases from V and 2 bases from J, with 8 bases in between. DNA of the CDR3: TGCGCCAGCAGCCAAGATCCAGGTGCCTACGAGCAGTACTTC. It codes for CASSQDPGAYEQYF.

As to this clone: The same CDR3 also results from other DNA sequences found in this sample. The V gene is TRBV6-6, the J gene TRBJ2-7, with 9 bases aligning to TRBD1. Looked up from germline, CDR1 is MNHNY and CDR2 is SVGAGI (reference sequence). V shed 0 bases, J shed 2 bases, and the junction held 2 bases outside the gene matches. CDR3 size: 15 residues. In nucleotides, the CDR3 is TGTGCCAGCAGTTACTCGACAGGGGGAACCTACGAGCAGTACTTC. As protein: CASSYSTGGTYEQYF.

The rearrangement uses TRBV30 and TRBJ1-2, with unresolved D. The V end lost 1 base, the J end lost 7 bases, and 13 bases lay between the germline ends. In germline, CDR1 is GTSNPN, CDR2 SVGIG (reference sequence). The CDR3 is 13 residues long. CDR3 in DNA: TGTGCCTGGAGTGGGAAACCTTCGGGTGGCTACACCTTC. This encodes CAWSGKPSGGYTF.

A single count supports this clone. The rearrangement joins TRBV29-1 to TRBJ2-7; a weak D match, TRBD2 (6 bases). The germline V gene encodes CDR1 SQVTM and CDR2 ANQGSEA. The CDR3 runs 14 residues. The ends were cut back, 6 bases at V and 3 bases at J, with 18 bases in the middle. CDR3 amino acids: CSVDTGTEGYEQYF. CDR3 DNA: TGCAGCGTCGATACCGGGACGGAGGGCTACGAGCAGTACTTC.

The CDR3 nucleotides read TGCAGCGTTGTCAGGCGGGGAGATTTTACAGATACGCAGTATTTT. Translation: CSVVRRGDFTDTQYF. V and J are TRBV29-1 and TRBJ2-3, with a tentative D call TRBD2 (6 bases). The CDR3 is made up of 15 amino acids. Per the germline V gene, CDR1 is SQVTM and CDR2 is ANQGSEA. V lost 4 bases, J lost 3 bases, and 17 bases lay in between.

The chain carries TRBV9 and TRBJ2-3; TRBD2 aligns across 13 bases. Germline V CDR1 and CDR2: SGDLS, YYNGEE. Trimming cost V 2 bases and J 3 bases; bases outside gene matches: 12. The CDR3 is made up of 19 amino acids. CDR3 in DNA: TGTGCCAGCAGCGTTAGACTAGCGGGAGGTCTAACGGCAACAGATACGCAGTATTTT. Amino acids: CASSVRLAGGLTATDTQYF. Filled out from reference TRBV9 and TRBJ2-3, the complete variable domain reads DSGVTQTPKHLITATGQRVTLRCSPRSGDLSVYWYQQSLDQGLQFLIQYYNGEERAKGNILERFSAQQFPDLHSELNLSSLELGDSALYFCASSVRLAGGLTATDTQYFGPGTRLTVL.

The rearrangement links TRBV12-5 to TRBJ2-1, with 11 bases identical to TRBD2. Looked up from germline, CDR1 is LGHNT and CDR2 is FRNRAP. This CDR3 spans 17 amino acids. The J segment lost 6 bases and the V segment lost 7 bases, leaving 14 bases of the junction unmatched. The CDR3 bases are TGTGCTAGTGCCGACGATACTAGCGGGAGTCGAAGCAATGAGCAGTTCTTC. Its translation is CASADDTSGSRSNEQFF.

This clone was picked up one time. The chain uses TRBV15 and TRBJ1-1, with a weak D call TRBD1 (5 bases). Trimming pared 1 base from V and 3 bases from J, leaving 9 bases between. CDR1 LNHNV and CDR2 YYDKDF come from the germline V gene (reference sequence). The CDR3 is 14 amino acids. As DNA, the CDR3 is TGTGCCACCAGCAGAGTGGCAGGGTACACTGAAGCTTTCTTT. Its translation: CATSRVAGYTEAFF.

The rearrangement links TRBV13 to TRBJ2-5, with D unclear. V was trimmed by 1 base and J by 2 bases, leaving 5 bases between them. The germline CDR1 and CDR2 sequences are PRHDT and FYEKMQ (reference sequence). The CDR3 contains 13 residues. CDR3 DNA sequence: TGTGCCAGCAGCTTAGAGTCGCAAGAGACCCAGTACTTC. It specifies CASSLESQETQYF.